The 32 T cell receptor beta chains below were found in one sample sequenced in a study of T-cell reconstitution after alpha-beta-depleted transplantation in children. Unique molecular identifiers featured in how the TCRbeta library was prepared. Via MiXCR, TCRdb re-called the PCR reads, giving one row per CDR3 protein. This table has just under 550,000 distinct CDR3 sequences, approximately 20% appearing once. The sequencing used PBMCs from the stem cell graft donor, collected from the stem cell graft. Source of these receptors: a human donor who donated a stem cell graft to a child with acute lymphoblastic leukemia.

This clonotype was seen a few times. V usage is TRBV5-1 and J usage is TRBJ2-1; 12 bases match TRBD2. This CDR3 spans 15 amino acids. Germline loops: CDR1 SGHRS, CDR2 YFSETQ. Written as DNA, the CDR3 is TGCACGAGGAGGGGATCGACTAGCGGGAGAGATCAACAGTTCTTC. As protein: CTRRGSTSGRDQQFF.

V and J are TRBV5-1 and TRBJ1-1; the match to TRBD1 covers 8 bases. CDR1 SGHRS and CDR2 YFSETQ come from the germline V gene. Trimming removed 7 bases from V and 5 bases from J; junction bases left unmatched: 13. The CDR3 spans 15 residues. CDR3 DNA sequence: TGCGCCAGCCGGAAGACAGGGGTTGGATATACTGAAGCTTTCTTT. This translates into CASRKTGVGYTEAFF. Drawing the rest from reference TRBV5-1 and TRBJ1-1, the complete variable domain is KAGVTQTPRYLIKTRGQQVTLSCSPISGHRSVSWYQQTPGQGLQFLFEYFSETQRNKGNFPGRFSGRQFSNSRSEMNVSTLELGDSALYLCASRKTGVGYTEAFFGQGTRLTVV.

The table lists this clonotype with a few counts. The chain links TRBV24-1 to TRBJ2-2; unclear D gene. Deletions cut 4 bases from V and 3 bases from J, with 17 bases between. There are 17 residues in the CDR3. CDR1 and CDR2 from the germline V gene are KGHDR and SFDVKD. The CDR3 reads CATSDPYGVPHTGELFF. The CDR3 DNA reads TGTGCCACCAGTGACCCCTATGGGGTACCCCACACCGGGGAGCTGTTTTTT.

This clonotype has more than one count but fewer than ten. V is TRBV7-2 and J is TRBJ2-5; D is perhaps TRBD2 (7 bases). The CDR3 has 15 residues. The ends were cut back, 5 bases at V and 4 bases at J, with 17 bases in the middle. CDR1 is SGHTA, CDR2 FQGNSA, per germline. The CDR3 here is CASSPAGHGGETQYF. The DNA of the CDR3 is TGTGCCAGCAGCCCAGCGGGACACGGGGGAGAGACCCAGTACTTC.

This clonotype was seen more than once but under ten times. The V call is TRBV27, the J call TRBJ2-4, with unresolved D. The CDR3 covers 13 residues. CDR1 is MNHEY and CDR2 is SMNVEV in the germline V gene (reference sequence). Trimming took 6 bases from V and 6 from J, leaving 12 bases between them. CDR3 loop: CASSSAVGNIQYF. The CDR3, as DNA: TGTGCCAGCAGCTCGGCGGTAGGAAACATTCAGTACTTC.

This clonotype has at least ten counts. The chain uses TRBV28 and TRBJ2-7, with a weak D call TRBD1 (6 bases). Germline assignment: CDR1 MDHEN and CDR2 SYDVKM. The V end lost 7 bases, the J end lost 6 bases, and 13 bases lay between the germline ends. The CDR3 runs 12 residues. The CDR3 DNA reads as TGTGCCAGCAATAGGGACATCTCCGAGCAGTACTTC. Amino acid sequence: CASNRDISEQYF. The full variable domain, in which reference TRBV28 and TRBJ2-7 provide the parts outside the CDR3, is DVKVTQSSRYLVKRTGEKVFLECVQDMDHENMFWYRQDPGLGLRLIYFSYDVKMKEKGDIPEGYSVSREKKERFSLILESASTNQTSMYLCASNRDISEQYFGPGTRLTVT.

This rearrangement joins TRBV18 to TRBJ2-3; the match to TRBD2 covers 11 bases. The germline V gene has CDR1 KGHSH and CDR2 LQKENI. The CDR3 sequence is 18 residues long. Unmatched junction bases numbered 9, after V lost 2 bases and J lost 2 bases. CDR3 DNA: TGTGCCAGCTCACCATGGTCAGGACTAGCGGGCTTCACAGATACGCAGTATTTT. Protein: CASSPWSGLAGFTDTQYF.

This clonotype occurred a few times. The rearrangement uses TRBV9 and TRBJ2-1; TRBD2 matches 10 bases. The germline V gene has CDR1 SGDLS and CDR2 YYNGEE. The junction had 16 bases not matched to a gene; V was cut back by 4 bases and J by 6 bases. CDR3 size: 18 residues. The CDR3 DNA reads TGTGCCAGCAGCCTACCCCTAGCGGGAGAGGGTGAGGGCAATGAGCAGTTCTTC. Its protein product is CASSLPLAGEGEGNEQFF.

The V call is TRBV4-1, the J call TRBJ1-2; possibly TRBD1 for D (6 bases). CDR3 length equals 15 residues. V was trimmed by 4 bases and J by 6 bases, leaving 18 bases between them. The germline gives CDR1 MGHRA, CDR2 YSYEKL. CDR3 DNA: TGCGCCAGCAGCCTTTGGACAGTCGCGGCCGATGGCTACACCTTC. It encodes CASSLWTVAADGYTF.

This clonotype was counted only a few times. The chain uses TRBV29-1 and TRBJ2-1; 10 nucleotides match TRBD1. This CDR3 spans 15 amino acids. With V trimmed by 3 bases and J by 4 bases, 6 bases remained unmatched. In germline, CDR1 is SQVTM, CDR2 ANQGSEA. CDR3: CSVEKGTGAYNEQFF. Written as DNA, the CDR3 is TGCAGCGTTGAGAAAGGGACAGGGGCGTACAATGAGCAGTTCTTC.

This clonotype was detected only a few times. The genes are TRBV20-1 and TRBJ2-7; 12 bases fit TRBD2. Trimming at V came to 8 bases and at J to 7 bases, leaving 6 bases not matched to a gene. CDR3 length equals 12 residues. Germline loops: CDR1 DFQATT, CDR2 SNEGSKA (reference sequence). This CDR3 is CSRLAGVGEQYF. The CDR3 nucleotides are TGCAGTCGACTAGCGGGAGTAGGGGAGCAGTACTTC.

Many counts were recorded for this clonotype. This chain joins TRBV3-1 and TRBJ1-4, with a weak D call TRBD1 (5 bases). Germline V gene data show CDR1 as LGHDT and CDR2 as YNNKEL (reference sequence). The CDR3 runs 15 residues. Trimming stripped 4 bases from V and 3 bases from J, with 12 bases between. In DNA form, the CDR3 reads TGTGCCAGCAGCCCGAGGGGATCGGCTAATGAAAAACTGTTTTTT. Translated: CASSPRGSANEKLFF.

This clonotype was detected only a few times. CDR3 bases: TGCAGCGTTGATGGGGGTCCCAGCACAGATACGCAGTATTTT. Translated, it gives CSVDGGPSTDTQYF. The chain is built from TRBV29-1 and TRBJ2-3; D is perhaps TRBD1 or TRBD2 (5 bases each). V was pared by 3 bases and J by 0 bases, with 10 bases between. Germline V gene lookup returns CDR1 SQVTM and CDR2 ANQGSEA. This CDR3 is 14 amino acids long.

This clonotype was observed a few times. The CDR3 reads CASSRGQQYNEQFF. The DNA for the CDR3 is TGCGCCAGCAGCCGGGGACAGCAGTACAATGAGCAGTTCTTC. This chain links TRBV5-1 with TRBJ2-1; 7 bases match TRBD1. Trimming cost V 4 bases and J 4 bases; bases outside gene matches: 5. CDR3 length: 14 residues. Germline-derived CDR1 and CDR2 are SGHRS and YFSETQ.

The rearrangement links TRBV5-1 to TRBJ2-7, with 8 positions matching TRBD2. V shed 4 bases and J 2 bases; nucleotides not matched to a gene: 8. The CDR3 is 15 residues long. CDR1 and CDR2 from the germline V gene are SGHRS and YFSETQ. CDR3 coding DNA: TGCGCCAGCAGCCTAAGCACTAGCGGCACCTACGAGCAGTACTTC. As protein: CASSLSTSGTYEQYF.

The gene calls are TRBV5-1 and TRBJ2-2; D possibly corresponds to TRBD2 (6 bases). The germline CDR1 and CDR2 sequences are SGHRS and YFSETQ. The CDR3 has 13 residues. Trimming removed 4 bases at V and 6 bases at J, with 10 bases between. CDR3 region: CASSPRLAGELFF. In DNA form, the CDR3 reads TGCGCCAGCAGCCCCCGACTAGCCGGGGAGCTGTTTTTT.

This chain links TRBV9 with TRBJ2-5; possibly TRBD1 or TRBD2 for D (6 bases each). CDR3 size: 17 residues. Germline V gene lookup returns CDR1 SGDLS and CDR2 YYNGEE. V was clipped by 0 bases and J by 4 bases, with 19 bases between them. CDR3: CASSVGVASRGGETQYF. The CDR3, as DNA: TGTGCCAGCAGCGTAGGTGTAGCGTCCAGGGGAGGAGAGACCCAGTACTTC.

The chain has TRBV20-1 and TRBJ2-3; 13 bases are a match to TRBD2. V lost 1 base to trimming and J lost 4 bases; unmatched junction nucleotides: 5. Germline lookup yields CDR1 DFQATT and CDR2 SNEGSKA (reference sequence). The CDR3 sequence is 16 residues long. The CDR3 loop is CSARAPGLAGSDTQYF. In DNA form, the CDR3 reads TGCAGTGCTAGAGCTCCGGGACTAGCGGGGTCAGATACGCAGTATTTT.

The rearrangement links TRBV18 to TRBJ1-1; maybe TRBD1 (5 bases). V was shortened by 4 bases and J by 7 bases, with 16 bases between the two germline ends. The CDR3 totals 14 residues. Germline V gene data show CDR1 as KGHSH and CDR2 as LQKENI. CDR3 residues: CASSRSQGSVEAFF. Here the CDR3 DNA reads TGTGCCAGCTCACGTTCCCAGGGAAGTGTTGAAGCTTTCTTT.

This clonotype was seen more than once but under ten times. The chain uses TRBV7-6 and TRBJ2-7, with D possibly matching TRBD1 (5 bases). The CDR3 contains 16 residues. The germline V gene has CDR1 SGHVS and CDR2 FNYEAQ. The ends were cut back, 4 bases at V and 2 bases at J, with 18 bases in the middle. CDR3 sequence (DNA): TGTGCCAGCAGCTCCTATCCCCTCCAGGGTGCCTACGAGCAGTACTTC. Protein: CASSSYPLQGAYEQYF.

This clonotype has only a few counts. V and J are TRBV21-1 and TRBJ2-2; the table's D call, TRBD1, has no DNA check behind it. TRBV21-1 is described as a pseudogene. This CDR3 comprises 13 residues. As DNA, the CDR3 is TGTGCCTTCCCCGGGACGGCCACCGGGGAGCTGTTTTTT. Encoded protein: CAFPGTATGELFF.

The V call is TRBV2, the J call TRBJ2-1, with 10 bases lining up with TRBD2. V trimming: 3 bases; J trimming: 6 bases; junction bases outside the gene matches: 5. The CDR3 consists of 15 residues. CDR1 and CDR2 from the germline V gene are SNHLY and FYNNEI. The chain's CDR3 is CASSEASGSPNEQFF. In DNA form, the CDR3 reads TGTGCCAGCAGTGAGGCTAGCGGGAGCCCCAATGAGCAGTTCTTC.

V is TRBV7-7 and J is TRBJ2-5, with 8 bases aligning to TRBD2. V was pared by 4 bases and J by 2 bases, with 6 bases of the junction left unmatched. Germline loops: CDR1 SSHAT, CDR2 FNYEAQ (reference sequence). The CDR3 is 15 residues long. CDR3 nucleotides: TGTGCCAGCAGCTACACTAGCGGAGGACAAGAGACCCAGTACTTC. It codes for CASSYTSGGQETQYF.

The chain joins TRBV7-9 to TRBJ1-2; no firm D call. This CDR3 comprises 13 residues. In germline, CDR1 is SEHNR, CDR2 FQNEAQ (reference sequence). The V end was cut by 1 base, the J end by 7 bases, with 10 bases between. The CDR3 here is CASSLDPSPGYTF. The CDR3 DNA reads TGTGCCAGCAGCTTAGACCCAAGTCCTGGCTACACCTTC.

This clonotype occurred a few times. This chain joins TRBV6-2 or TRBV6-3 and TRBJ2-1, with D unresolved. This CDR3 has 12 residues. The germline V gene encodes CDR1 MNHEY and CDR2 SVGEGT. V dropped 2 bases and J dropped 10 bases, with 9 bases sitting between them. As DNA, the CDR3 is TGTGCCAGCAGTTACGGCCTCGGCGAGCAGTTCTTC. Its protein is CASSYGLGEQFF.

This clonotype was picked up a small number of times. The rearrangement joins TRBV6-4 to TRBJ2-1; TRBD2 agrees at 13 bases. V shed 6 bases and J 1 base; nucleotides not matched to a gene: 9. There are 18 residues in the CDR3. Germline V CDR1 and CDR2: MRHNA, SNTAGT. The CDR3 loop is CASSATSLAGGSYNEQFF. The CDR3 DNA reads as TGTGCCAGCAGCGCTACCTCACTAGCGGGAGGGTCCTACAATGAGCAGTTCTTC.

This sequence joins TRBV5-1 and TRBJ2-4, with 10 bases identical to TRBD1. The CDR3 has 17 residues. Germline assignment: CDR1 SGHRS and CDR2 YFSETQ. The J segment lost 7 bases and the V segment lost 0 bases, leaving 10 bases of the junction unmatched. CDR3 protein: CASSLDLTGGRENIQYF. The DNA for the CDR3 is TGCGCCAGCAGCTTGGACCTGACAGGGGGCCGAGAGAACATTCAGTACTTC. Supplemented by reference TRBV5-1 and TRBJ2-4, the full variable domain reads KAGVTQTPRYLIKTRGQQVTLSCSPISGHRSVSWYQQTPGQGLQFLFEYFSETQRNKGNFPGRFSGRQFSNSRSEMNVSTLELGDSALYLCASSLDLTGGRENIQYFGAGTRLSVL.

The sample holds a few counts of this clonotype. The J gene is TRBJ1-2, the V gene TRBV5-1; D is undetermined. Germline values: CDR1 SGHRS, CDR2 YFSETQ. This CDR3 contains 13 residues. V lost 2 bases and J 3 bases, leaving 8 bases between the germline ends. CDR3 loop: CASSLLADYGYTF. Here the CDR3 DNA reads TGCGCCAGCAGCTTATTGGCAGACTATGGCTACACCTTC.

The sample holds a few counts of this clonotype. The CDR3 DNA reads as TGTGCTACACCTACTAGCGGGGAATACAATGAGCAGTTCTTC. Its translation is CATPTSGEYNEQFF. The chain combines TRBV7-9 with TRBJ2-1, with TRBD2 matching 10 bases. The CDR3 is made up of 14 amino acids. The V gene's germline CDR1 is SEHNR and CDR2 FQNEAQ (reference sequence).

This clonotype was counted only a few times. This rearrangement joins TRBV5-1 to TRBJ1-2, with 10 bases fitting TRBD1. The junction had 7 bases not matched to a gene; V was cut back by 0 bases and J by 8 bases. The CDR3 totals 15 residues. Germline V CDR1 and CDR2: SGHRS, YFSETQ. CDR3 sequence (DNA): TGCGCCAGCAGCTTGGGGCCGGGACAGGGGCGAGGCTACACCTTC. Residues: CASSLGPGQGRGYTF.

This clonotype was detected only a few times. The CDR3 sequence is CATSRGQVLSYNEQFF. Here the CDR3 DNA reads TGTGCCACCAGCAGAGGACAGGTACTTTCCTACAATGAGCAGTTCTTC. The chain combines TRBV15 with TRBJ2-1; the D gene is possibly TRBD1 (6 bases). The CDR3 length is 16 residues. Per the germline V gene, CDR1 is LNHNV and CDR2 is YYDKDF (reference sequence). V shed 1 base and J shed 1 base, with 11 bases lying between them.

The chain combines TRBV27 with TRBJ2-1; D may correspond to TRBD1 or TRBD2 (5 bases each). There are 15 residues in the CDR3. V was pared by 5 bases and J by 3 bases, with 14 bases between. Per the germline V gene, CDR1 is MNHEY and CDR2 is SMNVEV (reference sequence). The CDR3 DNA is TGTGCCAGCAGTCCGGGACCTGCGGGCTACAATGAGCAGTTCTTC. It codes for CASSPGPAGYNEQFF.